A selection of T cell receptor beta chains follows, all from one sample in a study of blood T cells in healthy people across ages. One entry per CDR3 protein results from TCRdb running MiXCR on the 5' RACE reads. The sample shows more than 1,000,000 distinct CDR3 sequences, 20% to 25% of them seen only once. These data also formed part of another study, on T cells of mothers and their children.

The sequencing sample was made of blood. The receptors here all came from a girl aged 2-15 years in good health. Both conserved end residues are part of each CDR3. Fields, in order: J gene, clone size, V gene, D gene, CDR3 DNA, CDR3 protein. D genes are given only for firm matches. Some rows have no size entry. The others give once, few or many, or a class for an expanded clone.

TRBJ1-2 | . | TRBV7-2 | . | TGTGCCAGCAGCTTCACCGGAACGGGAACTATCGGCTACACCTTC | CASSFTGTGTIGYTF
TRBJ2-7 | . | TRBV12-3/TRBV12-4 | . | TGTGCCAGCAGTTTCGGTACTTTGTACGAGCAGTACTTC | CASSFGTLYEQYF
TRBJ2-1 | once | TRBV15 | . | TGTGCCACCAGCCCCCAAAACAATGAGCAGTTCTTC | CATSPQNNEQFF
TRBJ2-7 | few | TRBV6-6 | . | TGTGCCAGCAGTTGGCAGGGGGGTCCCTACGAGCAGTACTTC | CASSWQGGPYEQYF
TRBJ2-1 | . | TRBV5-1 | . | TGCGCCAGCAGCTTGGGACTAGTGGGATCCGATGAGCAGTTCTTC | CASSLGLVGSDEQFF
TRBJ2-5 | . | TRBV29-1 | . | TGCAGCGTTCGGGACACCGACCAAGAGACCCAGTACTTC | CSVRDTDQETQYF
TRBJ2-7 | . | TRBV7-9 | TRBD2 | TGTGCCAGCAGCTTCGGGAGGCCTAAAGAAACCTACGAGCAGTACTTC | CASSFGRPKETYEQYF
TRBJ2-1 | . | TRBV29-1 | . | TGCAGCGTTGGATCTTTGGAAATGGCCTTGAGGGGTGAGCAGTTCTTC | CSVGSLEMALRGEQFF
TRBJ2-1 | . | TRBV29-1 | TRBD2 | TGCAGCGTTGAACCTCCTAGCGGTGACAATGAGCAGTTCTTC | CSVEPPSGDNEQFF
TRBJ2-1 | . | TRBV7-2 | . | TGTGCCAGCAGTAAGGCGGGGGCGAATGAGCAGTTCTTC | CASSKAGANEQFF
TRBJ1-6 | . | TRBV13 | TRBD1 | TGTGGCAGCAGCTCACGGACAGGCACCAATTCACCCCTCCACTTT | CGSSSRTGTNSPLHF
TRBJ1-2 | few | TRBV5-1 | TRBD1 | TGCGCCAGCAGGGATCGGGACAGAAGTGGCTACACCTTC | CASRDRDRSGYTF
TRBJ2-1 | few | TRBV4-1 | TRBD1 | TGCGCCAGCAGCCAAGAACCCGGGACAGGAGGTAATGAGCAGTTCTTC | CASSQEPGTGGNEQFF
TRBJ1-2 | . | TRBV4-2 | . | TGTGCCAGCAGCCAGTTCTATGGCTACACCTTC | CASSQFYGYTF
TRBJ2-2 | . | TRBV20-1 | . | TGCAGTGCTATCGCGCCCGAGGTCGGGGAGCTGTTTTTT | CSAIAPEVGELFF
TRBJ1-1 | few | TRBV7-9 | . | TGTGCCAGCAGCTTAGAAGGGTTTCAAGGGGGTAACACTGAAGCTTTCTTT | CASSLEGFQGGNTEAFF
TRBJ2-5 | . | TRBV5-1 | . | TGCGCCAGCAGCGTCCAGGGAGAGCAGTACTTC | CASSVQGEQYF
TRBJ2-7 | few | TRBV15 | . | TGTGCCACCAGCCCCCTCCTCAACGGCGAGCAGTACTTC | CATSPLLNGEQYF
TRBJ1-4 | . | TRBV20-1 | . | TGCAGTGCCAGGCCGGGGGGCTTGGCAAAACTGTTTTTT | CSARPGGLAKLFF
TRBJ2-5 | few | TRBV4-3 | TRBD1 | TGCGCCAGCAACCAAGAAATCTACCGGGACAGGGGCGACGAGACCCAGTACTTC | CASNQEIYRDRGDETQYF
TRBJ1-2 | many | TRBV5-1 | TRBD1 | TGCGCCAGCAGCTTGGAAGGGGGCCATGGCTACACCTTC | CASSLEGGHGYTF
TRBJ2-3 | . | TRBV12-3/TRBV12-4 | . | TGTGCCAGCAGTTCTCCAACGATGGGCCCTACGCAGTATTTT | CASSSPTMGPTQYF
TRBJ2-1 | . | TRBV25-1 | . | TGTGCCAGCACCCGAGGCGGTGGGGGGCAGTTCTTC | CASTRGGGGQFF
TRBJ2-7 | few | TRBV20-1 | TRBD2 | TGCAGTGCTAGAGAGTTGACTAGCATCCACGAGCAGTACTTC | CSARELTSIHEQYF
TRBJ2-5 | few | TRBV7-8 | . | TGTGCCAGCAGCTTAGCCTGGAGTCAAGAGACCCAGTACTTC | CASSLAWSQETQYF
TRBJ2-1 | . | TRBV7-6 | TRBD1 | TGTGCCAGCAGCTTAGCCGGGACAGGGGGTCATGAGCAGTTCTTC | CASSLAGTGGHEQFF
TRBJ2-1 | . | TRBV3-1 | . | TGTGCCAGCAGCCAACTAATTAGCGGTAGGCAGTTCTTC | CASSQLISGRQFF
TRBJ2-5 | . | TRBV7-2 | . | TGTGCCAGCAAAGGGGACGGCCCAGAGACCCAGTACTTC | CASKGDGPETQYF
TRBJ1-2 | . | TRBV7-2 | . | TGTGCCAGCAGCCCACAAATTTCCGGGGGGCGAACCTCTGAATATGGCTACACCTTC | CASSPQISGGRTSEYGYTF
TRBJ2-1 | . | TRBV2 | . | TGTGCCAGCAGCCCCGGGACTCCTCAGCAGTTCTTC | CASSPGTPQQFF
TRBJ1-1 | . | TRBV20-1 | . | TGCAGTGCTAGAGGGGAGATGAACACTGAAGCTTTCTTT | CSARGEMNTEAFF
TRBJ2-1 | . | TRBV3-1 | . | TGTGCCAGCAGCCCCCAAGACTACTCCGATGAGCAGTTCTTC | CASSPQDYSDEQFF
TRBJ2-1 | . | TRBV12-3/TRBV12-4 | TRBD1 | TGTGCCAGCAGTTTGACACCGGGACAGGAATACAATGAGCAGTTCTTC | CASSLTPGQEYNEQFF
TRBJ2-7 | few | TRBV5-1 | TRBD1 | TGCGCCAGCAGCTTGGGGGACAGCGGCGAGCAGTACTTC | CASSLGDSGEQYF
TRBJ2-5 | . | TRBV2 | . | TGTGCCAGCAGTGATATAGTAGGTGGGGAGACCCAGTACTTC | CASSDIVGGETQYF
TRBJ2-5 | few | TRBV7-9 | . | TGTGCCAGCAGCTTCGACGGAATCGCGCAGTACTTC | CASSFDGIAQYF
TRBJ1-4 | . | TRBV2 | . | TGTGCCACACGCCCGGGGCAGGGGAATGAAAAACTGTTTTTT | CATRPGQGNEKLFF
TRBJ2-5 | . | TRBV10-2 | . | TGCGCCAGCAGAGAGGGGACGAGGGAGACCCAGTACTTC | CASREGTRETQYF
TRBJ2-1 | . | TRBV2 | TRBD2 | TGTGCCAGCAGGCGCGACGGGGGGAGCTACAATGAGCAGTTCTTC | CASRRDGGSYNEQFF
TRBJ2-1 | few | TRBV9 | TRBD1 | TGTGCCAGCGAGGGGGCTCTCTACAATGAGCAGTTCTTC | CASEGALYNEQFF
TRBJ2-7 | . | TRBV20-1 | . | TGCAGTGCTAGATCACCGGAGGGGACTGGGTCCTACGAGCAGTACTTC | CSARSPEGTGSYEQYF